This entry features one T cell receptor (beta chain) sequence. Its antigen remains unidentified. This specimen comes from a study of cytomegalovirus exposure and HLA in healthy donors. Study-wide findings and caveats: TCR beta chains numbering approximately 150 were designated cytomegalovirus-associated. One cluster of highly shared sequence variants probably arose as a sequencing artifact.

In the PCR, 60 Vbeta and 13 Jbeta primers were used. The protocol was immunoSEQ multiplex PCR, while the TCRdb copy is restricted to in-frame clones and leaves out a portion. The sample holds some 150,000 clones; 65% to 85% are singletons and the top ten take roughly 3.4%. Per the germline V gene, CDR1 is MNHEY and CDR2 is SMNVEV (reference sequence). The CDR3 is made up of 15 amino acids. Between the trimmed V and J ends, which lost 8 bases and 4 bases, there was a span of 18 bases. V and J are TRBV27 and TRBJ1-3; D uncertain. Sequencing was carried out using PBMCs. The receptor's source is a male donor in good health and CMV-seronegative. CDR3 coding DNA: TGTGCCAGCTCAAAGGGCGGTACGGGGGGAAACACCATATATTTT. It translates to CASSKGGTGGNTIYF.